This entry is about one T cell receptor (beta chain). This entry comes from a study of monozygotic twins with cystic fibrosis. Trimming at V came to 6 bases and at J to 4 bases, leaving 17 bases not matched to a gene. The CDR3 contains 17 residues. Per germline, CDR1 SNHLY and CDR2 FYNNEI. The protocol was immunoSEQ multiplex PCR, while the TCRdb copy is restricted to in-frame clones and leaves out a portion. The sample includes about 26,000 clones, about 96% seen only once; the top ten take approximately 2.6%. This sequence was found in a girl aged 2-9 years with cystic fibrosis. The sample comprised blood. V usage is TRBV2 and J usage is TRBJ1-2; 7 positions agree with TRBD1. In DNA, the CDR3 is TGTGCCAGCAGGGAGACAGGGCGGGTTCCCCGGGGCTATGGCTACACCTTC. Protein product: CASRETGRVPRGYGYTF.